The source of this T cell receptor (beta chain) is a study of cytomegalovirus exposure and HLA in healthy donors. Repertoires were generated with immunoSEQ multiplex PCR, while TCRdb's copy carries only in-frame clones and drops some. The profile covers about 140,000 clones, with about four fifths appearing a single time and around 1.4% taken by the ten largest. The CDR3 spans 13 residues. After removal of 5 bases from V and 6 bases from J, the junction contained 4 bases not matched to a gene. Germline loops: CDR1 SNHLY, CDR2 FYNNEI. The chain has TRBV2 and TRBJ1-5; 7 nucleotides align to TRBD1. Sequenced material: PBMCs. The sequence was collected from a woman aged 25 to 39 in good health and CMV-seronegative. The CDR3 nucleotides are TGTGCCAGCAGTTGGGGACAGAGTCAGCCCCAGCATTTT. It translates to CASSWGQSQPQHF.